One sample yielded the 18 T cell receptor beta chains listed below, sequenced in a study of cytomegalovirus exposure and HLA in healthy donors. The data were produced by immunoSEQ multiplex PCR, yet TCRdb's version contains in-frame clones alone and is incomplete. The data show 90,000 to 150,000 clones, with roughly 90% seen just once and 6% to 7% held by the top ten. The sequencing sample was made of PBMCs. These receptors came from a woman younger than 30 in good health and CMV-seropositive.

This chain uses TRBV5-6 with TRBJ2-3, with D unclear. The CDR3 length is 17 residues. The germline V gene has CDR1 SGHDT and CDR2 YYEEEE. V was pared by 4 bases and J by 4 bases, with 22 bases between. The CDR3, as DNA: TGTGCCAGCAGCATATCGTATACTATCCGATCTCCAGATACGCAGTATTTT. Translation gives CASSISYTIRSPDTQYF.

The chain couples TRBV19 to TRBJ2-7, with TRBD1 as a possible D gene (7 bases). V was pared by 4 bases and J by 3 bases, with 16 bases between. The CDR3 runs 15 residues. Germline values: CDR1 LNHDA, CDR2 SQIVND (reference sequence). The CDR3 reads CASSNGGTAGYEQYF. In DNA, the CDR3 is TGTGCCAGTAGTAACGGCGGGACAGCCGGCTACGAGCAGTACTTC.

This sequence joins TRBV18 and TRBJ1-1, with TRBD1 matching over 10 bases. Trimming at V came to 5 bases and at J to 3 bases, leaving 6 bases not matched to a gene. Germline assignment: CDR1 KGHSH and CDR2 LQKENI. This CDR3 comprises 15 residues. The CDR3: CASSSTGGGYTEAFF. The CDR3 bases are TGTGCCAGCTCATCGACAGGGGGCGGGTACACTGAAGCTTTCTTT.

The CDR3 sequence is CASSIGGSEAYNEQFF. CDR3 nucleotides: TGTGCCAGTAGTATTGGAGGGAGCGAAGCTTACAATGAGCAGTTCTTC. This sequence joins TRBV19 and TRBJ2-1; D may be TRBD2 (6 bases). CDR1 is LNHDA, CDR2 SQIVND, per germline (reference sequence). With 3 bases removed from V and 4 bases from J, the gap between germline ends came to 16 bases. CDR3 length: 16 amino acids.

The CDR3 is CASSDGQGTTEAFF. The CDR3 nucleotides read TGTGCCAGCAGTGATGGACAGGGGACCACTGAAGCTTTCTTT. J is TRBJ1-1 and V is TRBV6-1, with 9 positions matching TRBD1. Germline V lookup: CDR1 MNHNS, CDR2 SASEGT. The trim removed 3 bases at V and 4 bases at J, leaving 3 bases unmatched. The CDR3 loop spans 14 amino acids.

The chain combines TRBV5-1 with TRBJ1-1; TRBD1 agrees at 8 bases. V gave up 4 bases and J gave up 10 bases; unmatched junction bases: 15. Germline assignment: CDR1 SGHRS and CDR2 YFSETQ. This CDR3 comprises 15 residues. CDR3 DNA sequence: TGCGCCAGCAGCCTAACGGGACAGGCCACCGGGGTAGCTTTCTTT. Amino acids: CASSLTGQATGVAFF.

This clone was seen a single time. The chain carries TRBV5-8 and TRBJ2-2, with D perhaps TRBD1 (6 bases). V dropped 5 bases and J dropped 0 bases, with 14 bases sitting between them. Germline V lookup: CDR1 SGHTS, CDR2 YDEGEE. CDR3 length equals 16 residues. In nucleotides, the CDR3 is TGTGCCAGCAGTTCCCCCGGGACACCGAACACCGGGGAGCTGTTTTTT. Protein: CASSSPGTPNTGELFF.

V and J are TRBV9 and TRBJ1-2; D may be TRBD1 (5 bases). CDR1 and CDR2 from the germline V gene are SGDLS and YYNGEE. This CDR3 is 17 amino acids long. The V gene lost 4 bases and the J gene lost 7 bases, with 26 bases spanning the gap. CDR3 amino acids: CASSRKFDGGDSGGYTF. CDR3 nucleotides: TGTGCCAGCAGCAGGAAATTTGATGGAGGGGATTCCGGTGGCTACACCTTC.

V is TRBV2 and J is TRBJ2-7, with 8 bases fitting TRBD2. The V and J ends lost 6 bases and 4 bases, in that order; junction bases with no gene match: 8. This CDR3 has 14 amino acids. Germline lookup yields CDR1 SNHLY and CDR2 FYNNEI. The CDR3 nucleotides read TGTGCCAGCAGCAAGCGGGAGATTCATTACGAGCAGTACTTC. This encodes CASSKREIHYEQYF.

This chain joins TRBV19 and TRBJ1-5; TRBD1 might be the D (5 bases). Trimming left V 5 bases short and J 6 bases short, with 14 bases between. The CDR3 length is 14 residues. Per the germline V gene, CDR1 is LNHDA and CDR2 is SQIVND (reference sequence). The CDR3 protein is CASSSGTTSQPQHF. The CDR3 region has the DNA TGTGCCAGTAGTTCCGGGACTACCTCTCAGCCCCAGCATTTT.

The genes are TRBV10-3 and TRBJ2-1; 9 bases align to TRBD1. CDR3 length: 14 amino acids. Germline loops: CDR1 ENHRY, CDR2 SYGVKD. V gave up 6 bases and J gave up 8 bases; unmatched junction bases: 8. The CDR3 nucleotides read TGTGCCATCAGCGTGGACAGGGGAAGCCATGAGCAGTTCTTC. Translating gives CAISVDRGSHEQFF.

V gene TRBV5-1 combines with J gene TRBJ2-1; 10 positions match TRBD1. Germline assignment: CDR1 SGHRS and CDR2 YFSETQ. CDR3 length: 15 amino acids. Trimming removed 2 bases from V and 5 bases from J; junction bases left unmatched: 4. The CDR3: CASSFGQGGHNEQFF. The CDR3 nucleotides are TGCGCCAGCAGCTTCGGACAGGGGGGTCACAATGAGCAGTTCTTC.

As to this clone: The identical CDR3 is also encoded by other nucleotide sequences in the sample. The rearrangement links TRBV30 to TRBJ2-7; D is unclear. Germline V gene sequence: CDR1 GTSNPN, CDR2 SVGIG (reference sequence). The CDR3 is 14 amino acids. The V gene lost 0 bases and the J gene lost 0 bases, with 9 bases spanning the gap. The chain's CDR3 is CAWSVGGSSYEQYF. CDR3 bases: TGTGCCTGGAGTGTAGGCGGAAGCTCCTACGAGCAGTACTTC. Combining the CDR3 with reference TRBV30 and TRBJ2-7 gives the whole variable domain SQTIHQWPATLVQPVGSPLSLECTVEGTSNPNLYWYRQAAGRGLQLLFYSVGIGQISSEVPQNLSASRPQDRQFILSSKKLLLSDSGFYLCAWSVGGSSYEQYFGPGTRLTVT.

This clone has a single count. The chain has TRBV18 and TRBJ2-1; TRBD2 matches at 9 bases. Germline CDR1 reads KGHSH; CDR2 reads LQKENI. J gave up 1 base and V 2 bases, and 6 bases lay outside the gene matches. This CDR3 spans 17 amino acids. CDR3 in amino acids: CASSPGAGGNSYNEQFF. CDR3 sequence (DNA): TGTGCCAGCTCACCAGGGGCGGGGGGGAATTCCTACAATGAGCAGTTCTTC.

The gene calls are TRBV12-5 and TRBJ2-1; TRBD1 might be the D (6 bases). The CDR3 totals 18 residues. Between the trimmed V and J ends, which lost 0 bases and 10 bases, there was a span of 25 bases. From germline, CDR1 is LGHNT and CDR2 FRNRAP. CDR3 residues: CASGLVPPGTRGVGEQFF. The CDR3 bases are TGTGCTAGTGGTTTGGTACCCCCCGGGACAAGGGGTGTAGGCGAGCAGTTCTTC.

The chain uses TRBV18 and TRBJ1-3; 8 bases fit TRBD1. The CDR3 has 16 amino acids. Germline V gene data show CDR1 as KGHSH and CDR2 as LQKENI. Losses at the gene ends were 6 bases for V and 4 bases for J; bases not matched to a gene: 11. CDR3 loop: CASSGSTGAIGNTIYF. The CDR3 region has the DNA TGTGCCAGCTCGGGATCGACAGGGGCGATAGGAAACACCATATATTTT.

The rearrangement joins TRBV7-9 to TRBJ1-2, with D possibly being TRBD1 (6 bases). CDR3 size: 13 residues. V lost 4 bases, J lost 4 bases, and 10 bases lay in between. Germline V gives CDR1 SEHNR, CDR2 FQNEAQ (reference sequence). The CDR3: CASSSGQFYGYTF. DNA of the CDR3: TGTGCCAGCAGCTCCGGACAGTTCTATGGCTACACCTTC.

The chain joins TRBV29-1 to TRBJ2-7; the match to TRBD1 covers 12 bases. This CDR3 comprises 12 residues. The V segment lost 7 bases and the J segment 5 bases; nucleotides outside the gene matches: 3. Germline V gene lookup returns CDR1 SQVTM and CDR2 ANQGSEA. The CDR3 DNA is TGCAGCGCCGGGACAGGGGGCAACGAGCAGTACTTC. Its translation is CSAGTGGNEQYF.